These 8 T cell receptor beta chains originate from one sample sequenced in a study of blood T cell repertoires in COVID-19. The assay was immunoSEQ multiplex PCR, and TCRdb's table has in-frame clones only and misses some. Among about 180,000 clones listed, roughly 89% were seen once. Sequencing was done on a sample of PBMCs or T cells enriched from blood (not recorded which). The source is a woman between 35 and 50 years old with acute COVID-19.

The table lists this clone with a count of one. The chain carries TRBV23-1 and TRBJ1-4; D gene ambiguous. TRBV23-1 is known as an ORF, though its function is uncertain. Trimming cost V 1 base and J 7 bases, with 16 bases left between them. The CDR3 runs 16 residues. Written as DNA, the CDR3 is TGCGCCAGCAGTCAATGTTTCAAGGCGGCGGGTGAAAAACTGTTTTTT. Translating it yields CASSQCFKAAGEKLFF.

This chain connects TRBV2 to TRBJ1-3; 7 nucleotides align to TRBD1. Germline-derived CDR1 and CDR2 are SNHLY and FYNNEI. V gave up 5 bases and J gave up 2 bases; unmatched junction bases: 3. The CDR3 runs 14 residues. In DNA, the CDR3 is TGTGCCAGCAGTCTGACAGGGCCTGGAAACACCATATATTTT. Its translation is CASSLTGPGNTIYF.

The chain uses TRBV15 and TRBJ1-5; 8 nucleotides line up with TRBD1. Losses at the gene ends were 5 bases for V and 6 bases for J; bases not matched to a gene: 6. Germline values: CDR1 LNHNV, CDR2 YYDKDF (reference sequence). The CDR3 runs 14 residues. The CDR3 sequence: CATSEQGGSQPQHF. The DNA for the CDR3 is TGTGCCACCAGCGAACAGGGGGGAAGTCAGCCCCAGCATTTT.

CDR3 region: CASSQAEQYEQYF. The CDR3 region has the DNA TGTGCCAGCAGCCAAGCGGAACAGTACGAGCAGTACTTC. The chain recombines TRBV3-1 (or the pseudogene TRBV3-2) with TRBJ2-7; no clear D. Germline CDR1 reads LGHDT; CDR2 reads YNNKEL (reference sequence). V was shortened by 1 base and J by 4 bases, with 8 bases between the two germline ends. CDR3 size: 13 residues.

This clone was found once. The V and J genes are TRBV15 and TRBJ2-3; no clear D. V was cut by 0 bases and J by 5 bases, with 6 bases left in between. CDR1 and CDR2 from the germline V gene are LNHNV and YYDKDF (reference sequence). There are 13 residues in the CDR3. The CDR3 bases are TGTGCCACCAGCAGAGATTCGAGAGATACGCAGTATTTT. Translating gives CATSRDSRDTQYF.

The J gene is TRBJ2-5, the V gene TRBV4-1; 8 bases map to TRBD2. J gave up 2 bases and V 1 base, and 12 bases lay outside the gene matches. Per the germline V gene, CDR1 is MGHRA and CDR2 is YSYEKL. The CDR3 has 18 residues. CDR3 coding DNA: TGCGCCAGCAGCCAAGGGGGTATAGCGGGGCTGAATCAAGAGACCCAGTACTTC. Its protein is CASSQGGIAGLNQETQYF.

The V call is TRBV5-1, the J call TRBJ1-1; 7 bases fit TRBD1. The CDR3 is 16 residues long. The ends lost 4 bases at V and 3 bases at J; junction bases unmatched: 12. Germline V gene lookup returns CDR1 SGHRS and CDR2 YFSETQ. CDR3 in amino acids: CASSDRGGGWDTEAFF. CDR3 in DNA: TGCGCCAGCAGCGATAGAGGAGGGGGCTGGGACACTGAAGCTTTCTTT.

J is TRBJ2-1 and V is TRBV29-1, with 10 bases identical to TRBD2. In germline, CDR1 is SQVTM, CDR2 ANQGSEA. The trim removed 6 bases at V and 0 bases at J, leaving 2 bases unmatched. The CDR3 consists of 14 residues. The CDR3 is CSVKREGSYNEQFF. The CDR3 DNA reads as TGCAGCGTGAAGCGGGAGGGCTCCTACAATGAGCAGTTCTTC.